The 7 T cell receptor beta chains below come from one sample, sequenced in a study of somatic mutations in cytotoxic T cells in rheumatoid arthritis. The method was immunoSEQ multiplex PCR; TCRdb's version includes in-frame clones alone and lacks a portion of them. The table lists about 20,000 clones, roughly 84% of them singletons. Sequencing used CD8+ T cells sorted from blood. The receptor source for this set is a woman aged 50 to 60 in good health.

The genes are TRBV10-2 and TRBJ1-1; D unclear. V lost 0 bases and J lost 4, with 9 bases in between. This CDR3 has 14 amino acids. The germline V gene encodes CDR1 WSHSY and CDR2 SAAADI. The CDR3 loop is CASSESRVGTEAFF. Written as DNA, the CDR3 is TGCGCCAGCAGTGAGTCGCGGGTAGGCACTGAAGCTTTCTTT.

This chain links TRBV4-1 with TRBJ1-1; D remains ambiguous. Germline values: CDR1 MGHRA, CDR2 YSYEKL. The CDR3 consists of 13 residues. V shed 0 bases and J shed 8 bases, with 10 bases lying between them. Written as DNA, the CDR3 is TGCGCCAGCAGCCAAGACAGGACGTGGGAAGCTTTCTTT. It yields the protein CASSQDRTWEAFF.

The V call is TRBV27, the J call TRBJ1-6; no clear D. The CDR3 has 16 amino acids. V gave up 4 bases and J gave up 0 bases, with 10 bases separating them. Germline V gene sequence: CDR1 MNHEY, CDR2 SMNVEV (reference sequence). CDR3 nucleotide sequence: TGTGCCAGCAGTTCAAAAGTAAGCTCCTATAATTCACCCCTCCACTTT. Translating it yields CASSSKVSSYNSPLHF.

The rearrangement uses TRBV2 and TRBJ2-3; the D gene is possibly TRBD1 (6 bases). V dropped 4 bases and J dropped 4 bases, with 12 bases sitting between them. This CDR3 spans 14 amino acids. Germline V gene sequence: CDR1 SNHLY, CDR2 FYNNEI. The CDR3 coding sequence is TGTGCCAGCAGTGGATCGGACAGCGCAGATACGCAGTATTTT. Encoded protein: CASSGSDSADTQYF.

This rearrangement joins TRBV25-1 to TRBJ1-4; D is unresolved. Germline V gene sequence: CDR1 MGHDK, CDR2 SYGVNS. V was clipped by 6 bases and J by 4 bases, with 12 bases between them. This CDR3 has 14 residues. CDR3 sequence: CASSLSGLNEKLFF. CDR3 DNA sequence: TGTGCCAGCAGCCTATCTGGGCTTAATGAAAAACTGTTTTTT.

The J gene is TRBJ2-4, the V gene TRBV9, with TRBD2 matching 10 bases. The V gene's germline CDR1 is SGDLS and CDR2 YYNGEE. CDR3 length equals 16 residues. Germline trimming cut 3 bases from V and 7 bases from J; bases unmatched to any gene: 10. Here the CDR3 DNA reads TGTGCCAGCAGCGCCCCGGCTGGGACTAGCGTGAACATTCAGTACTTC. Amino acids: CASSAPAGTSVNIQYF.

This clone was counted a single time. V is TRBV5-1 and J is TRBJ1-1, with D unresolved. Germline-derived CDR1 and CDR2 are SGHRS and YFSETQ. The CDR3 has 17 residues. V lost 0 bases, J lost 3 bases, and 18 bases lay in between. CDR3 region: CASSLVTDYYTDTEAFF. The CDR3 DNA reads TGCGCCAGCAGCTTGGTTACGGACTACTACACAGACACTGAAGCTTTCTTT.